The next 12 T cell receptor beta chains were all read from a single sample in a study of T cell repertoires in cytomegalovirus infection (dated by TCRdb to between 2019 and 2020). These TCRs' antigens remain unknown. The data were produced on an Illumina HiSeq 1500. The public sequencing data were trimmed at Q25 with fastp and processed into clonotypes with MiXCR by TCRdb, which kept only in-frame beta chains. Every CDR3 protein is listed once, alongside the most common genes and DNA of its rows. The sample table records around 750,000 distinct CDR3 sequences; around a third of these occur just once. Of the sample, roughly an eighth falls within the top ten clones. The meaning of the sample's treatment or condition label: in vitro stimulation with specific CMV peptide epitopes to enrich CMV-specific T cells. The sample in question was cultured CD8+ T cells from PBMCs, obtained from culture after CMV antigen stimulation. The receptor source for this set is a human donor in good health (CMV status not recorded). Some clones in this sample may be carry-over from other donors' samples.

The rearrangement links TRBV29-1 to TRBJ2-2; possibly TRBD2 for D (5 bases). The CDR3 sequence is 15 residues long. V dropped 5 bases and J dropped 0 bases, with 13 bases sitting between them. The germline V gene encodes CDR1 SQVTM and CDR2 ANQGSEA. As DNA, the CDR3 is TGCAGCGTTCAGAGCGGAAAGTCGAACACCGGGGAGCTGTTTTTT. The encoded protein is CSVQSGKSNTGELFF.

This clonotype has a single count. Possible read error: a much larger clone is one base away. The J gene is TRBJ2-4, the V gene TRBV7-2; D not resolved. This CDR3 is built from 16 residues. Germline loops: CDR1 SGHTA, CDR2 FQGNSA. The DNA for the CDR3 is TGTGCCGGCAGCTTAGATCTAGGGTGGGCCAAAAACATTCAGTACTTC. Amino acids: CAGSLDLGWAKNIQYF. Combining the CDR3 with reference TRBV7-2 and TRBJ2-4 gives the whole variable domain GAGVSQSPSNKVTEKGKDVELRCDPISGHTALYWYRQSLGQGLEFLIYFQGNSAPDKSGLPSDRFSAERTGGSVSTLTIQRTQQEDSAVYLCAGSLDLGWAKNIQYFGAGTRLSVL.

The chain uses TRBV25-1 and TRBJ1-2; D might be TRBD1 (6 bases). V was trimmed by 0 bases and J by 4 bases, leaving 18 bases between them. Germline lookup yields CDR1 MGHDK and CDR2 SYGVNS. The CDR3 has 17 amino acids. The CDR3 coding sequence is TGTGCCAGCAGTGAATATTTCAGGGGATCCAACGGCTATGGCTACACCTTC. Translating gives CASSEYFRGSNGYGYTF.

The chain has TRBV6-5 and TRBJ2-5; 15 bases align to TRBD2. The ends lost 2 bases at V and 6 bases at J; junction bases unmatched: 4. From germline, CDR1 is MNHEY and CDR2 SVGAGI. The CDR3 runs 16 residues. CDR3: CASSYGLAGGPKTQYF. Written as DNA, the CDR3 is TGTGCCAGCAGTTACGGACTAGCGGGGGGGCCGAAGACCCAGTACTTC.

J is TRBJ2-1 and V is TRBV4-1; no clear D gene. Deletions cut 1 base from V and 8 bases from J, with 12 bases between. This CDR3 comprises 14 residues. The germline gives CDR1 MGHRA, CDR2 YSYEKL. In nucleotides, the CDR3 is TGCGCCAGCAGCCAAGTCCAGGTATTCGATGAGCAGTTCTTC. Its translation: CASSQVQVFDEQFF.

The V and J genes are TRBV4-1 and TRBJ1-1; D possibly corresponds to TRBD1 (5 bases). The CDR3 runs 15 residues. Trimming pared 0 bases from V and 5 bases from J, leaving 13 bases between. Germline loops: CDR1 MGHRA, CDR2 YSYEKL. This CDR3 is CASSQEKRGGTEAFF. CDR3 sequence (DNA): TGCGCCAGCAGCCAAGAGAAAAGGGGAGGTACTGAAGCTTTCTTT.

V usage is TRBV19 and J usage is TRBJ1-1, with D unclear. This CDR3 has 11 residues. V gave up 8 bases and J gave up 5 bases, with 9 bases separating them. Germline CDR1 LNHDA, CDR2 SQIVND (reference sequence). In DNA form, the CDR3 reads TGTGCCAGTTTCGAAGAAACTGAAGCTTTCTTT. It is translated as CASFEETEAFF.

The J gene is TRBJ2-1, the V gene TRBV12-3 or TRBV12-4, with D possibly TRBD1 on 5 matching bases. CDR3 length equals 18 residues. Trimming cost V 8 bases and J 4 bases, with 27 bases left between them. CDR3 protein: CASRGSDTMGPYYNEQFF. The CDR3 DNA reads as TGTGCCAGCCGAGGATCGGACACAATGGGGCCCTATTACAATGAGCAGTTCTTC.

The chain is built from TRBV6-5 and TRBJ2-3; perhaps TRBD2 as D (7 bases). V lost 0 bases and J lost 5, with 15 bases in between. In germline, CDR1 is MNHEY, CDR2 SVGAGI. The CDR3 loop spans 16 amino acids. This chain's CDR3 is CASSYSGGGPGDTQYF. Written as DNA, the CDR3 is TGTGCCAGCAGTTACTCCGGCGGGGGCCCCGGAGATACGCAGTATTTT.

The chain combines TRBV27 with TRBJ1-5; possibly TRBD1 for D (5 bases). The V and J ends lost 7 bases and 7 bases respectively, with 14 bases between them. Germline CDR1 and CDR2: MNHEY and SMNVEV (reference sequence). The CDR3 sequence is 13 residues long. The CDR3 reads CASTARVNQPQHF. The CDR3 DNA sequence: TGTGCCAGCACAGCCAGGGTTAACCAGCCCCAGCATTTT.

The chain couples TRBV29-1 to TRBJ1-2; D gene unclear. The CDR3 consists of 13 residues. Germline CDR1 SQVTM, CDR2 ANQGSEA. Trimming cost V 4 bases and J 3 bases, with 12 bases left between them. The CDR3 DNA reads as TGCAGCGTTGTACCCTCTGGGGACTATGGCTACACCTTC. This gives the protein CSVVPSGDYGYTF. The whole variable domain, filled in from reference TRBV29-1 and TRBJ1-2, reads SAVISQKPSRDICQRGTSLTIQCQVDSQVTMMFWYRQQPGQSLTLIATANQGSEATYESGFVIDKFPISRPNLTFSTLTVSNMSPEDSSIYLCSVVPSGDYGYTFGSGTRLTVV.

This clonotype was seen more than once but under ten times. This chain uses TRBV9 with TRBJ2-5; 8 bases line up with TRBD2. The CDR3 length is 13 residues. V shed 2 bases, J shed 5 bases, and the junction held 2 bases outside the gene matches. In germline, CDR1 is SGDLS, CDR2 YYNGEE. The CDR3 nucleotides read TGTGCCAGCAGCGTTAGCGGGGAGGAGACCCAGTACTTC. It is translated as CASSVSGEETQYF. Complete variable domain (other parts from reference TRBV9 and TRBJ2-5): DSGVTQTPKHLITATGQRVTLRCSPRSGDLSVYWYQQSLDQGLQFLIQYYNGEERAKGNILERFSAQQFPDLHSELNLSSLELGDSALYFCASSVSGEETQYFGPGTRLLVL.